This T cell receptor (beta chain) was documented in a study of blood T cell repertoires in COVID-19. The table came from immunoSEQ multiplex PCR; TCRdb's copy has only in-frame clones and leaves some out. Counted here are roughly 40,000 clones, over 70% occurring once; the ten biggest clones make up 9%. The V end lost 5 bases, the J end lost 4 bases, and 11 bases lay between the germline ends. Germline V lookup: CDR1 SGHTA, CDR2 FQGNSA. This CDR3 spans 13 amino acids. This clone came up a few times. The receptor was isolated from a woman in her 70s with acute or convalescent COVID-19. Sample: peripheral blood. V and J are TRBV7-2 and TRBJ1-1; perhaps TRBD1 as D (6 bases). The CDR3 sequence is CASSHTGSTEAFF. The CDR3 DNA reads TGTGCCAGCAGCCATACAGGGTCCACTGAAGCTTTCTTT.